This TCR beta chain was sequenced in a study of OX40 agonist ivuxolimab in advanced cancers. Study-level points and caveats: Mean expanded clone counts were higher in CD8+ than CD4+ T cells.

TCRdb's table, derived via immunoSEQ multiplex PCR, lists solely in-frame clones and lacks some. The profile covers 55,000 to 60,000 clones, with roughly 88% appearing a single time and over 3% taken by the ten largest. With regard to this clone: What it binds is unknown.

The receptor's source is an adult with an advanced solid tumor such as melanoma, head and neck, liver or kidney cancer. The sequencing used CD4+ or CD8+ T cells sorted from blood, collected in a trial of the OX40 agonist ivuxolimab.

CDR3 DNA: TGTGCCAGCACGCAAGGACAGCAAGAGACCCAGTACTTC. Its protein is CASTQGQQETQYF. This chain connects TRBV2 to TRBJ2-5, with D possibly TRBD1 on 6 matching bases. Between the trimmed V and J ends, which lost 7 bases and 2 bases, there was a span of 11 bases. CDR3 length: 13 residues. CDR1 and CDR2 (germline): SNHLY, FYNNEI.